This T cell receptor (beta chain) was captured by sequencing in a study of OX40 agonist ivuxolimab in advanced cancers. Study-level information: Each patient was given ivuxolimab into a vein every 2 weeks, at 0.01 to 10 mg/kg.

Profiled with immunoSEQ multiplex PCR; TCRdb holds only in-frame clones, not every one. The sample has roughly 57,000 clones, approximately 90% seen once; the top ten hold 16%. Study-level results: Some patients without response likewise showed low normalized clonal expansion. Among the least clonally expanded were partial responders at 0.1-3.0 mg/kg.

Points on this clone: The antigen is undetermined.

Trimming took 6 bases from V and 2 from J, leaving 14 bases between them. Germline V gene lookup returns CDR1 MDHEN and CDR2 SYDVKM. The CDR3 contains 14 residues. The clonotype was recovered from an adult with an advanced solid tumor such as melanoma, head and neck, liver or kidney cancer. The J gene is TRBJ2-7, the V gene TRBV28; no clear D gene. The sample was CD4+ or CD8+ T cells sorted from blood, taken in a trial of the OX40 agonist ivuxolimab. The CDR3, as DNA: TGTGCCAGCAGCTTGACACATCTCCCCTACGAGCAGTACTTC. Translating gives CASSLTHLPYEQYF.